The rows below give T cell receptor beta chains drawn from one sample of a study of OX40 agonist ivuxolimab in advanced cancers. Assay: immunoSEQ multiplex PCR; the TCRdb copy retains only in-frame clones and omits some. This sample has tens of thousands of clones, with less than 90% found just once. The sequenced sample was CD4+ or CD8+ T cells sorted from blood, obtained in a trial of the OX40 agonist ivuxolimab. The source of these receptors is an adult with an advanced solid tumor such as melanoma, head and neck, liver or kidney cancer. Each CDR3 is given without its conserved first and last residue.

v_call	j_call	cdr3_aa
TRBV19	TRBJ2-7	ASTRGGAGLYEQY
TRBV5-1	TRBJ2-1	ASSLVDDNEQF
TRBV19	TRBJ1-2	ASSIGPYGYT
TRBV4-1	TRBJ1-1	ASSQDSRTMNTEAF
TRBV7-8	TRBJ2-7	ASSQAGGSYEQY
TRBV13	TRBJ1-6	ASSLGTGLSNSPLH
TRBV5-1	TRBJ2-3	ASSPQTGGDTQY
TRBV19	TRBJ1-5	ASSHGTELRQPQH
TRBV30	TRBJ1-5	AWSRGDNQPQH
TRBV29-1	TRBJ2-7	SVALTGSYEQY
TRBV7-2	TRBJ2-7	ASSLLAGENEQY
TRBV2	TRBJ2-7	ASSEASGPYEQY
TRBV7-9	TRBJ2-2	ASSLEGPGELF
TRBV2	TRBJ1-4	ASERSNEKLF
TRBV7-2	TRBJ2-2	ASSILNTGELF
TRBV29-1	TRBJ2-1	SVEDSFYEQF
TRBV15	TRBJ2-5	ATSRGGQGETQY
TRBV4-1	TRBJ2-2	ASSQRDRGLFSSNTGELF